This entry describes one TCR beta chain. Its specificity is not known. Repertoires were generated with immunoSEQ multiplex PCR, while TCRdb's copy carries only in-frame clones and drops some. The sample lists about 91,000 clones, around four fifths occurring once. This entry belongs to a study of PD-L1 blockade in urothelial cancer. Study-level information: Before enrollment, 0 to 3 chemotherapy regimens had been given to patients. Blood was subjected to analysis at 3 weeks (second dose) and 6 weeks following treatment start.

Study-level results: In blood sampled pretreatment, TCR clonality below the median predicted better survival.

V lost 7 bases, J lost 7 bases, and 12 bases stayed unmatched. There are 15 residues in the CDR3. Germline CDR1 is MNHNS and CDR2 is SASEGT. Time point: peripheral blood 6 weeks after treatment start. The study enrolled patients with locally advanced or metastatic urothelial carcinoma. The TCR was taken from a man aged 70 or older with urothelial cancer. The V and J genes are TRBV6-1 and TRBJ2-1; 8 bases are a match to TRBD1. Sequencing was performed on PBMCs, taken around atezolizumab (anti-PD-L1) treatment. The CDR3 coding sequence is TGTGCCAGCACCCAGGGGGCCGACAGGTCAAATGAGCAGTTCTTC. This translates into CASTQGADRSNEQFF.